The 22 T cell receptor beta chains below come from one sample, sequenced in a study of identical twins. MiXCR, run by TCRdb on the 5' RACE reads, gives a single entry per CDR3 protein. The data show about 690,000 distinct CDR3 sequences, about 20% seen once. These data also featured in a second study, about T cells expressing NK-cell markers.

Material: PBMCs. The origin of the receptors is a young woman in good health.

The chain carries TRBV7-6 and TRBJ2-7; TRBD2 might be the D (5 bases). Germline V gene sequence: CDR1 SGHVS, CDR2 FNYEAQ. V was pared by 6 bases and J by 6 bases, with 12 bases between. This CDR3 comprises 12 residues. For the CDR3, the DNA is TGTGCCAGCAGTCCCGGGAAGGGCGAGCAGTACTTC. It is translated as CASSPGKGEQYF.

Here the CDR3 reads CASSAGIAWDEQYF. CDR3 nucleotide sequence: TGTGCCAGCTCAGCGGGAATAGCATGGGACGAGCAGTACTTC. This chain joins TRBV18 and TRBJ2-7; tentatively, D is TRBD2 (6 bases). V was pared by 5 bases and J by 5 bases, with 16 bases between. CDR3 length: 14 amino acids. Germline CDR1 reads KGHSH; CDR2 reads LQKENI.

Concerning this clonotype itself: This may be a read error, as it is one base from a much larger clone. DNA of the CDR3: TGTGCCAGCAGCCTTGGACAGGGGCCTCTCCGTGGGGAGCATTACTTC. It yields the protein CASSLGQGPLRGEHYF. V gene TRBV12-3 or TRBV12-4 combines with J gene TRBJ2-7, with 9 positions matching TRBD1. The CDR3 length is 16 residues.

There are a few counts of this clonotype. The chain joins TRBV20-1 to TRBJ2-7; 10 bases are a match to TRBD2. V lost 5 bases, J lost 3 bases, and 10 bases stayed unmatched. This CDR3 spans 15 amino acids. CDR1 and CDR2 from the germline V gene are DFQATT and SNEGSKA (reference sequence). The CDR3 region is CSARLKRTSGYEQYF. In DNA, the CDR3 is TGCAGTGCTCGCCTCAAAAGGACTAGCGGCTACGAGCAGTACTTC.

The chain uses TRBV20-1 and TRBJ2-5, with no clear D. The germline V gene has CDR1 DFQATT and CDR2 SNEGSKA (reference sequence). Trimming removed 6 bases at V and 0 bases at J, with 11 bases between. The CDR3 runs to 13 residues. In nucleotides, the CDR3 is TGCAGTGCGATCCTAGGTGACCAAGAGACCCAGTACTTC. Its translation: CSAILGDQETQYF.

This rearrangement joins TRBV10-3 to TRBJ2-1; weak D call: TRBD2 (6 bases). The CDR3 extends over 13 amino acids. Germline CDR1 and CDR2: ENHRY and SYGVKD. Between the trimmed V and J ends, which lost 0 bases and 8 bases, there was a span of 8 bases. CDR3 amino acids: CAISESLAHEQFF. The CDR3 DNA reads TGTGCCATCAGTGAGTCCCTAGCGCATGAGCAGTTCTTC.

This clonotype was seen more than once but under ten times. The chain carries TRBV27 and TRBJ2-7; 9 bases align to TRBD2. The CDR3 runs to 17 residues. Trimming at V came to 2 bases and at J to 1 base, leaving 9 bases not matched to a gene. CDR1 MNHEY and CDR2 SMNVEV come from the germline V gene (reference sequence). CDR3 sequence reads: CASSLIASGVGSYEQYF. The CDR3 bases are TGTGCCAGCAGTTTAATAGCTAGCGGGGTGGGATCCTACGAGCAGTACTTC.

The chain links TRBV7-3 to TRBJ1-2; no clear D gene. CDR3 length equals 13 residues. Trimming stripped 3 bases from V and 6 bases from J, with 11 bases between. Per germline, CDR1 SGHTA and CDR2 FQGTGA. CDR3 protein: CASSFVLGDGYTF. CDR3 nucleotides: TGTGCCAGCAGCTTTGTCCTTGGGGATGGCTACACCTTC.

The chain carries TRBV6-1 and TRBJ2-7, with a tentative D call TRBD2 (6 bases). Trimming removed 4 bases from V and 6 bases from J, with 13 bases in between. This CDR3 has 13 residues. The V gene's germline CDR1 is MNHNS and CDR2 SASEGT. This CDR3 is CASSVGDSREQYF. CDR3 DNA: TGTGCCAGCAGTGTCGGGGACTCTCGCGAGCAGTACTTC.

This clonotype appeared a few times. This chain links TRBV7-9 with TRBJ2-5; possibly TRBD1 for D (6 bases). With 1 base removed from V and 3 bases from J, the gap between germline ends came to 9 bases. The CDR3 runs 14 residues. Germline CDR1 SEHNR, CDR2 FQNEAQ (reference sequence). In DNA, the CDR3 is TGTGCCAGCAGCTTAGGGGGACACAAAGAGACCCAGTACTTC. It codes for CASSLGGHKETQYF.

The table lists this clonotype with a few counts. The chain joins TRBV20-1 to TRBJ2-1; 9 bases match TRBD2. CDR1 and CDR2 from the germline V gene are DFQATT and SNEGSKA (reference sequence). The J segment lost 8 bases and the V segment lost 0 bases, leaving 8 bases of the junction unmatched. The CDR3 totals 15 residues. Here the CDR3 reads CSARDPSGTWDEQFF. CDR3 coding DNA: TGCAGTGCTAGAGATCCTAGCGGGACCTGGGATGAGCAGTTCTTC.

The chain joins TRBV20-1 to TRBJ2-5, with 8 bases identical to TRBD1. V shed 2 bases and J 4 bases; nucleotides not matched to a gene: 6. This CDR3 comprises 14 residues. Germline V gene sequence: CDR1 DFQATT, CDR2 SNEGSKA (reference sequence). In DNA, the CDR3 is TGCAGTGCTAGAAACAGGGGGTACCCAGAGACCCAGTACTTC. It is translated as CSARNRGYPETQYF.

The chain joins TRBV9 to TRBJ1-6, with D maybe TRBD1 (5 bases). V was trimmed by 3 bases and J by 6 bases, leaving 13 bases between them. In germline, CDR1 is SGDLS, CDR2 YYNGEE. The CDR3 runs 15 residues. CDR3 region: CASSEGAVSNSPLHF. In DNA form, the CDR3 reads TGTGCCAGCAGCGAAGGGGCAGTGAGTAATTCACCCCTCCACTTT. Full variable domain (rest looked up from reference TRBV9 and TRBJ1-6): DSGVTQTPKHLITATGQRVTLRCSPRSGDLSVYWYQQSLDQGLQFLIQYYNGEERAKGNILERFSAQQFPDLHSELNLSSLELGDSALYFCASSEGAVSNSPLHFGNGTRLTVT.

The chain combines TRBV11-2 with TRBJ1-1, with D perhaps matching TRBD1 (6 bases). The germline V gene encodes CDR1 SGHAT and CDR2 FQNNGV. Deletions cut 9 bases from V and 5 bases from J, with 19 bases between. The CDR3 length is 14 residues. CDR3 protein: CASHRGGWSTEAFF. The CDR3 coding sequence is TGTGCCAGTCATAGGGGGGGATGGTCGACTGAAGCTTTCTTT.

The V call is TRBV7-2, the J call TRBJ2-1; 9 nucleotides align to TRBD2. The CDR3 is made up of 15 amino acids. V was clipped by 3 bases and J by 6 bases; unmatched bases: 6. Germline CDR1 reads SGHTA; CDR2 reads FQGNSA. This CDR3 reads CASSLGGTSRNEQFF. In DNA form, the CDR3 reads TGTGCCAGCAGCTTGGGCGGGACTAGCCGCAATGAGCAGTTCTTC.

The chain uses TRBV3-1 and TRBJ2-7; no reliable D call. Trimming took off 0 bases at V and 4 bases at J, with 4 bases between the two ends. Germline CDR1 and CDR2: LGHDT and YNNKEL (reference sequence). This CDR3 comprises 12 residues. CDR3 region: CASSQDLYEQYF. Written as DNA, the CDR3 is TGTGCCAGCAGCCAAGATCTATACGAGCAGTACTTC.

Ten or more counts support this clonotype. The chain recombines TRBV12-3 or TRBV12-4 with TRBJ1-2; the D is unclear. The CDR3 has 15 amino acids. V shed 5 bases and J shed 4 bases, with 17 bases lying between them. CDR3 protein: CASSARKSRFYGYTF. In DNA form, the CDR3 reads TGTGCCAGCAGTGCCCGGAAGAGCCGCTTCTATGGCTACACCTTC.

V usage is TRBV18 and J usage is TRBJ1-1; maybe TRBD1 (5 bases). Germline V lookup: CDR1 KGHSH, CDR2 LQKENI. V was cut by 3 bases and J by 2 bases, with 13 bases left in between. There are 15 residues in the CDR3. The CDR3 nucleotides read TGTGCCAGCTCACCTCTCCAGGGCTTCAACACTGAAGCTTTCTTT. It encodes CASSPLQGFNTEAFF.

This clonotype was observed a handful of times. The chain combines TRBV20-1 with TRBJ2-4; no firm D call. This CDR3 comprises 15 residues. The V gene lost 3 bases and the J gene lost 0 bases, with 12 bases spanning the gap. CDR1 is DFQATT, CDR2 SNEGSKA, per germline (reference sequence). The CDR3 sequence: CSASTAAQAKNIQYF. The CDR3 DNA reads TGCAGTGCTAGTACGGCAGCTCAAGCCAAAAACATTCAGTACTTC.

The chain joins TRBV5-6 to TRBJ2-7; 8 bases match TRBD2. Trimming removed 7 bases from V and 1 base from J; junction bases left unmatched: 7. Germline lookup yields CDR1 SGHDT and CDR2 YYEEEE. This CDR3 region has 14 residues. The CDR3 bases are TGTGCCAGCTCCGGGGCGGGAGGATCCTACGAGCAGTACTTC. It is translated as CASSGAGGSYEQYF.

This CDR3 is CSALQDTQYF. CDR3 nucleotide sequence: TGCAGTGCCTTACAAGATACGCAGTATTTT. The chain links TRBV20-1 to TRBJ2-3, with D hard to call. Looked up from germline, CDR1 is DFQATT and CDR2 is SNEGSKA (reference sequence). This CDR3 spans 10 amino acids. The ends were cut back, 6 bases at V and 5 bases at J, with 6 bases in the middle.

The chain links TRBV7-6 to TRBJ2-7, with a weak D call TRBD1 (5 bases). The CDR3 covers 12 residues. The V end lost 8 bases, the J end lost 1 base, and 9 bases lay between the germline ends. Germline CDR1 and CDR2: SGHVS and FNYEAQ. The DNA of the CDR3 is TGTGCCAGCGGGGCAGGGTCCTACGAGCAGTACTTC. Its protein product is CASGAGSYEQYF.